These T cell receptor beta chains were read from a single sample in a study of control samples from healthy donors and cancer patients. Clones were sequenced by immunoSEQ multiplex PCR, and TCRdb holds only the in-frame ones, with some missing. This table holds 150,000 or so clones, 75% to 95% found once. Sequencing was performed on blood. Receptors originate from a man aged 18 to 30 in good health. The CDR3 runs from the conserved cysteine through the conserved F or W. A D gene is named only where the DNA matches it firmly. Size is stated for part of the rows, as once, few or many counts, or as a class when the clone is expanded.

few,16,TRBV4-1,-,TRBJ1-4,CASSRPMTVTNEKLFF,TGCGCCAGCAGCCGCCCCATGACGGTTACTAATGAAAAACTGTTTTTT
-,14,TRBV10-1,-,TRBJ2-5,CASSANRERETQYF,TGCGCCAGCAGTGCCAACAGGGAGAGGGAGACCCAGTACTTC
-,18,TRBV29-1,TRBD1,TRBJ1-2,CSVEDPNAGTGVNYGYTF,TGCAGCGTTGAAGATCCGAACGCCGGGACAGGGGTTAACTATGGCTACACCTTC
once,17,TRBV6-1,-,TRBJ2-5,CASSERGRGDFRETQYF,TGTGCCAGCAGTGAAAGAGGAAGAGGGGACTTCCGCGAGACCCAGTACTTC
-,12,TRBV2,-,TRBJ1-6,CASSLKATVLHF,TGTGCCAGCAGTCTTAAGGCGACGGTTCTCCACTTT
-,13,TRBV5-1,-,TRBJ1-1,CASSLIVGGEAFF,TGCGCCAGCAGCTTGATTGTGGGGGGCGAAGCTTTCTTT
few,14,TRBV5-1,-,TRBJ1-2,CASSLGQLNYGYTF,TGCGCCAGCAGCTTAGGACAGCTCAACTATGGCTACACCTTC
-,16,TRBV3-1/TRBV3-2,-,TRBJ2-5,CASSQSGLLFGETQYF,TGTGCCAGCAGCCAGAGTGGACTACTCTTCGGAGAGACCCAGTACTTC
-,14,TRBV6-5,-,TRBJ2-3,CASSQLPSTDTQYF,TGTGCCAGCAGCCAGTTGCCCAGCACAGATACGCAGTATTTT
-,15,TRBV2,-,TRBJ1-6,CASRSLISYNSPLHF,TGTGCCAGCAGGTCCCTAATTTCCTATAATTCACCCCTCCACTTT
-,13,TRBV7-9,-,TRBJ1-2,CASSLSQGGGYTF,TGTGCCAGCAGCTTAAGCCAGGGAGGCGGCTACACCTTC
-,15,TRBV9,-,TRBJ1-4,CASSGEAGNNEKLFF,TGTGCCAGCAGCGGAGAGGCGGGAAATAATGAAAAACTGTTTTTT
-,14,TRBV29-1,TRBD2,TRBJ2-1,CSVEPGLNYNEQFF,TGCAGCGTCGAGCCGGGACTAAACTACAATGAGCAGTTCTTC
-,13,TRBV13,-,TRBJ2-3,CASSLESGDTQYF,TGTGCCAGCAGCTTAGAATCAGGGGATACGCAGTATTTT
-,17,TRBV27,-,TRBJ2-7,CASSQPPGTVGRGEQYF,TGTGCCAGCAGTCAACCCCCCGGGACAGTCGGGAGAGGCGAGCAGTACTTC
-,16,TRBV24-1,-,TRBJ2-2,CATSDSLTDNTGELFF,TGTGCCACCAGTGATTCCCTCACGGATAATACCGGGGAGCTGTTTTTT
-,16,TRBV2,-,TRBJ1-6,CASSALRGGGNSPLHF,TGTGCCAGCAGTGCCCTAAGGGGCGGTGGGAATTCACCCCTCCACTTT
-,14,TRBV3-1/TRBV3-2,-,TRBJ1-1,CASAEGGAGTEAFF,TGTGCCAGCGCCGAGGGGGGGGCGGGAACTGAAGCTTTCTTT
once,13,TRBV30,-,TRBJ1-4,CAWSQENEEKLFF,TGTGCCTGGTCACAGGAGAATGAAGAAAAACTGTTTTTT
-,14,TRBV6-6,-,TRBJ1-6,CASSPQGRGSPLHF,TGTGCCAGCAGTCCACAGGGAAGGGGCTCACCCCTCCACTTT
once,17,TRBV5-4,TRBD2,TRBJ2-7,CASSLGGDSGVLGEQYF,TGTGCCAGCAGCTTGGGTGGGGATAGCGGGGTGTTGGGGGAGCAGTACTTC
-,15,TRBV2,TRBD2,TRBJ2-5,CARSILAGGQETQYF,TGTGCCAGGTCCATACTAGCGGGGGGGCAAGAGACCCAGTACTTC
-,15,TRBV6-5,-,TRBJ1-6,CASSYSTEYNSPLHF,TGTGCCAGCAGTTACTCGACGGAGTATAATTCACCCCTCCACTTT
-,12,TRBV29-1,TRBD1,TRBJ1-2,CSVDQGARGYTF,TGCAGCGTGGACCAGGGGGCGAGGGGCTACACCTTC
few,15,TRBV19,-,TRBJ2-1,CASSIVAGQYNEQFF,TGTGCCAGTAGTATAGTGGCCGGACAGTACAATGAGCAGTTCTTC
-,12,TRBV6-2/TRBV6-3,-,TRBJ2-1,CASSYSGQEQFF,TGTGCCAGCAGTTACTCCGGACAGGAGCAGTTCTTC
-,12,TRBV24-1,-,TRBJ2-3,CATGGVGDTQYF,TGTGCCACCGGGGGTGTGGGCGATACGCAGTATTTT
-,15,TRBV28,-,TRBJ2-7,CASSLDLPGSYEQYF,TGTGCCAGCAGTTTAGACCTCCCTGGGTCCTACGAGCAGTACTTC
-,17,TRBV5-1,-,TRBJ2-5,CASSLALFRDRQETQYF,TGCGCCAGCAGCTTGGCCCTGTTTCGAGACAGACAAGAGACCCAGTACTTC
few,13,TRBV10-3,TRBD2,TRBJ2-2,CAIGLADTGELFF,TGTGCCATCGGACTAGCCGACACCGGGGAGCTGTTTTTT
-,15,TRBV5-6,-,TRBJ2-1,CASSLDQGSYNEQFF,TGTGCCAGCAGCTTGGATCAGGGCTCCTACAATGAGCAGTTCTTC
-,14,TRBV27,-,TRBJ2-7,CASSSGNSNYEQYF,TGTGCCAGCAGTTCGGGGAACAGTAATTACGAGCAGTACTTC
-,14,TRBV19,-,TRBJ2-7,CASSIRERPYEQYF,TGTGCCAGTAGTATAAGGGAGCGACCGTACGAGCAGTACTTC
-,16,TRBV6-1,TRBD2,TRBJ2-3,CASSVSSGGAEDTQYF,TGTGCCAGCAGTGTCTCTAGCGGGGGGGCAGAAGATACGCAGTATTTT
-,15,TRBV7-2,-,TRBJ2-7,CASSSNPARSYEQYF,TGTGCCAGCAGCTCGAATCCTGCGAGGAGTTACGAGCAGTACTTC
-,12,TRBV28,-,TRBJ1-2,CASSLYGPRNTF,TGTGCCAGCAGTTTATACGGGCCCCGGAACACCTTC
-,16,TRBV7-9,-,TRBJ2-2,CASSLGSGDTTGELFF,TGTGCCAGCAGCTTAGGCAGTGGGGATACTACCGGGGAGCTGTTTTTT
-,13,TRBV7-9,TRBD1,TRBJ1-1,CASRPGTGFGAFF,TGTGCCAGCAGACCCGGGACAGGATTCGGAGCTTTCTTT
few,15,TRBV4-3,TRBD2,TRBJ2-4,CASSQLPGGTNIQYF,TGCGCCAGCAGCCAGTTACCCGGGGGGACAAACATTCAGTACTTC
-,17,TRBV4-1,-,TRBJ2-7,CASSQDTGQGIPYEQYF,TGCGCCAGCAGCCAAGATACGGGTCAGGGGATACCCTACGAGCAGTACTTC
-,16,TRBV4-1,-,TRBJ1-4,CASSQDRGGYNEKLFF,TGCGCCAGCAGCCAAGATCGGGGGGGGTATAATGAAAAACTGTTTTTT
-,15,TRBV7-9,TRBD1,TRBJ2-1,CASSFRTGLNNEQFF,TGTGCCAGCAGCTTCCGGACAGGGCTAAACAATGAGCAGTTCTTC
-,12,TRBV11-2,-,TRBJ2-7,CASSPGPGEQYF,TGTGCCAGCAGCCCAGGTCCGGGGGAGCAGTACTTC
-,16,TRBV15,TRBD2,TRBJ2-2,CATSREAGGNTGELFF,TGTGCCACCAGCAGAGAGGCGGGGGGGAACACCGGGGAGCTGTTTTTT
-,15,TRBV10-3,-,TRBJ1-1,CAISESREANTEAFF,TGTGCCATCAGTGAGTCTCGAGAAGCTAACACTGAAGCTTTCTTT
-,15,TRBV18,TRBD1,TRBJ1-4,CASSPETGGGEKLFF,TGTGCCAGCTCACCGGAGACAGGGGGCGGTGAAAAACTGTTTTTT
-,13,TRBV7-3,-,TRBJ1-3,CASSSRSGNTIYF,TGTGCCAGCAGCTCGCGCTCTGGAAACACCATATATTTT
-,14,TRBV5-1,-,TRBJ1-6,CASSLDAQNSPLHF,TGCGCCAGCAGCTTGGATGCACAAAATTCACCCCTCCACTTT
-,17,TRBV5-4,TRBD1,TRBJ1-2,CASSPGQGARPTAGYTF,TGTGCCAGCAGCCCGGGACAGGGGGCGCGGCCGACAGCGGGCTACACCTTC
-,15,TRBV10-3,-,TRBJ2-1,CAISETTSSYNEQFF,TGTGCCATCAGTGAAACGACTAGCTCCTACAATGAGCAGTTCTTC
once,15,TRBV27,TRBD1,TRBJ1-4,CASSPTRAGGEKLFF,TGTGCCAGCAGCCCCACACGGGCAGGGGGTGAAAAACTGTTTTTT
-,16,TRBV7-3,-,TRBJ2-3,CASSLYSQPNTDTQYF,TGTGCCAGCAGCTTATATAGCCAACCAAACACAGATACGCAGTATTTT
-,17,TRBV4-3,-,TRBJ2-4,CASSQEVGDAAKNIQYF,TGCGCCAGCAGCCAAGAAGTCGGGGATGCGGCCAAAAACATTCAGTACTTC
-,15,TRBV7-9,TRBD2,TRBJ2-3,CASSRTSRFTDTQYF,TGTGCCAGCAGCCGGACTAGCCGGTTCACAGATACGCAGTATTTT
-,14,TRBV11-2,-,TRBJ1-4,CASSFEWLDEKLFF,TGTGCCAGCAGCTTTGAATGGCTAGATGAAAAACTGTTTTTT
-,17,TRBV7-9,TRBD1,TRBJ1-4,CASSSPTGGEPNEKLFF,TGTGCCAGCAGCTCCCCGACAGGGGGGGAGCCAAATGAAAAACTGTTTTTT
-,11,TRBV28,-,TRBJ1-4,CASSSAGGLFF,TGTGCCAGCAGTTCCGCCGGGGGGCTGTTTTTT